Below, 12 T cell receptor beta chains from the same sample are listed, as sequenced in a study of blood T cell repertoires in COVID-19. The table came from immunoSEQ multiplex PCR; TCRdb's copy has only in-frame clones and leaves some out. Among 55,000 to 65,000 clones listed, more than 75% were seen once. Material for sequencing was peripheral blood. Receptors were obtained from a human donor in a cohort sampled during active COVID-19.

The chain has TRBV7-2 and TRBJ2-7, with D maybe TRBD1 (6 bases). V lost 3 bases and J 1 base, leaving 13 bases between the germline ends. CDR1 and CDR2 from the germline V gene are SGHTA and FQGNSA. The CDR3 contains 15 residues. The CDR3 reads CASSLKSDRSYEQYF. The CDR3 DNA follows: TGTGCCAGCAGCTTGAAATCGGACAGATCCTACGAGCAGTACTTC.

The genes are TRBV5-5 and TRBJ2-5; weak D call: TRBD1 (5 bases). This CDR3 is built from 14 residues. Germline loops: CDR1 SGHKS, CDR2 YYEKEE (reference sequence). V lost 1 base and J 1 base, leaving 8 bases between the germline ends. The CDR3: CASSLSRAQETQYF. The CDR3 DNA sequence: TGTGCCAGCAGCTTGAGCAGGGCCCAAGAGACCCAGTACTTC.

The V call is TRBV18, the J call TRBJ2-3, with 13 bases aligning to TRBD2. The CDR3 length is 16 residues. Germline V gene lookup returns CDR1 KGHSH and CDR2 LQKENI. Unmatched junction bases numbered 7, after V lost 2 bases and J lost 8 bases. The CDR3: CASSPTSGGAGATQYF. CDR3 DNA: TGTGCCAGCTCACCAACTAGCGGGGGGGCCGGTGCTACGCAGTATTTT.

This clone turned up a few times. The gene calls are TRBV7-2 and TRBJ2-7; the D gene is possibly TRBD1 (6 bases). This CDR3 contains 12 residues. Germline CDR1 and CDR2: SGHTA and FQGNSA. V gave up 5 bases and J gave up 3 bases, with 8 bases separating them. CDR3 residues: CASSRTVYEQYF. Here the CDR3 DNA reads TGTGCCAGCAGCCGGACAGTCTACGAGCAGTACTTC.

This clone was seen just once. The CDR3: CASTRSGESHEKLFF. For the CDR3, the DNA is TGCGCCAGCACCCGGTCGGGGGAGTCGCATGAAAAACTGTTTTTT. This chain connects TRBV5-1 to TRBJ1-4, with a tentative D call TRBD1 (5 bases). Germline CDR1 is SGHRS and CDR2 is YFSETQ. CDR3 length equals 15 residues. V gave up 6 bases and J gave up 6 bases, with 18 bases separating them.

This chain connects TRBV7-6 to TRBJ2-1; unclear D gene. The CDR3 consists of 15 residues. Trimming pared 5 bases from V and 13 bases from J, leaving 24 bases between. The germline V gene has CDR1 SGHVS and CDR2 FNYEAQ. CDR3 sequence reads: CASSPNTPRSPHQFF. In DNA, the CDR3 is TGTGCCAGCAGCCCCAACACGCCCCGGAGCCCACACCAGTTCTTC.

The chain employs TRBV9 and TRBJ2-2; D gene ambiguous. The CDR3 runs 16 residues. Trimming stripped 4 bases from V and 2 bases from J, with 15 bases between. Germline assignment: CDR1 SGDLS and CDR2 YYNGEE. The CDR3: CASSLSSSLNTGELFF. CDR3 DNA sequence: TGTGCCAGCAGCTTAAGTTCGAGCTTAAACACCGGGGAGCTGTTTTTT.

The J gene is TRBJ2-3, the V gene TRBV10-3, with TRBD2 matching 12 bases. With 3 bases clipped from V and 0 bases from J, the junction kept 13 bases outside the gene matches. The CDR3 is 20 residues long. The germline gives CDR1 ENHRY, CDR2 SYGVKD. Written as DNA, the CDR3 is TGTGCCATCAGTGACCACGAAGGGGGACTAGCGGGTATAAGCACAGATACGCAGTATTTT. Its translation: CAISDHEGGLAGISTDTQYF.

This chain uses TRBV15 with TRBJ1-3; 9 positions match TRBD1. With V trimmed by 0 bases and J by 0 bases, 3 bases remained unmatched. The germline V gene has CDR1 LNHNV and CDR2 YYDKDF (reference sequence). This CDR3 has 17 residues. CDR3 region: CATSRDGQGTSGNTIYF. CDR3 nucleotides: TGTGCCACCAGCAGAGACGGACAGGGGACCTCTGGAAACACCATATATTTT.

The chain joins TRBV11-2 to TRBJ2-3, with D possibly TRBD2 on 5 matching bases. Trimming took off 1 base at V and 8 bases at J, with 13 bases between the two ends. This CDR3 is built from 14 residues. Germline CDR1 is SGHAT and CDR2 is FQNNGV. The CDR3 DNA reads TGTGCCAGCAGCTTAGTGGGAGCACGCCTTACGCAGTATTTT. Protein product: CASSLVGARLTQYF.

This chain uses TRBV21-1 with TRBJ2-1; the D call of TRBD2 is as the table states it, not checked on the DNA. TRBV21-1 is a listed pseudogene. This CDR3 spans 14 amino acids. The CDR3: CASSKWGTAGGQFF. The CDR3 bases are TGTGCCAGCAGCAAATGGGGAACGGCGGGGGGCCAGTTCTTC.

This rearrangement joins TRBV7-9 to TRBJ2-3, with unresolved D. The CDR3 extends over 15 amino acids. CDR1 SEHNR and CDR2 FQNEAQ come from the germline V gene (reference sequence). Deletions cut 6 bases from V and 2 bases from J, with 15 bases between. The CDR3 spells CASRPTADNTDTQYF. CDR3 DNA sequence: TGTGCCAGCAGACCTACAGCAGATAACACAGATACGCAGTATTTT.